The rows below give T cell receptor beta chains drawn from one sample of a study of T-cell reconstitution after alpha-beta-depleted transplantation in children. MiXCR, applied by TCRdb to the PCR reads, yields one record per CDR3 protein. The table lists some 600,000 distinct CDR3 sequences, roughly 15% of them singletons. The sequences come from PBMCs from the stem cell graft donor, collected from the stem cell graft. Receptors were obtained from a human donor who donated a stem cell graft to a child with acute myeloid leukemia. The CDR3 runs from the conserved cysteine through the conserved F or W. A D gene is named only where the DNA matches it firmly. Size is stated for part of the rows, as once, few or many counts, or as a class when the clone is expanded.

V	D	size	J	CDR3	DNA
TRBV20-1	TRBD1	-	TRBJ1-4	CSAVDRGDEKLFF	TGCAGTGCTGTTGACAGGGGGGATGAAAAACTGTTTTTT
TRBV15	-	many	TRBJ2-1	CATERGSYNEQFF	TGTGCCACTGAACGGGGTTCCTACAATGAGCAGTTCTTC
TRBV7-2	TRBD2	-	TRBJ2-7	CASGRGDRTYEQYF	TGTGCCAGCGGCCGGGGGGATAGAACATACGAGCAGTACTTC
TRBV20-1	TRBD1	many	TRBJ2-4	CSAPDRGAKNIQYF	TGCAGTGCTCCGGACAGGGGGGCCAAAAACATTCAGTACTTC
TRBV12-3/TRBV12-4	TRBD1	many	TRBJ1-1	CASSQGQGSGVTEAFF	TGTGCCAGCAGTCAAGGACAGGGGTCCGGGGTGACTGAAGCTTTCTTT
TRBV12-3/TRBV12-4	-	-	TRBJ1-5	CASSLLTLYSNQPQHF	TGTGCCAGCAGTTTACTGACCTTGTATAGCAATCAGCCCCAGCATTTT
TRBV20-1	TRBD1	-	TRBJ1-5	CSAKTGGGSNQPQHF	TGCAGTGCCAAAACAGGGGGGGGTAGCAATCAGCCCCAGCATTTT
TRBV6-1	-	many	TRBJ1-2	CASSDRGTTGPNYGYTF	TGTGCCAGCAGTGACCGGGGCACCACCGGCCCAAACTATGGCTACACCTTC
TRBV20-1	TRBD1	-	TRBJ1-6	CSAGGQGASSYNSPLHF	TGCAGTGCTGGGGGACAGGGGGCAAGCTCCTATAATTCACCCCTCCACTTT
TRBV29-1	TRBD1	many	TRBJ1-5	CSVKGTGKDQPQHF	TGCAGCGTGAAGGGGACAGGGAAAGATCAGCCCCAGCATTTT
TRBV9	-	few	TRBJ2-4	CASSVGVSLNIQYF	TGTGCCAGCAGCGTAGGTGTCAGTTTAAACATTCAGTACTTC
TRBV5-5	-	many	TRBJ2-6	CASRKFSGANVLTF	TGTGCCAGCAGAAAGTTCTCTGGGGCCAACGTCCTGACTTTC
TRBV7-2	-	-	TRBJ1-1	CASSPEGLDTEAFF	TGTGCCAGCAGCCCAGAGGGTTTGGACACTGAAGCTTTCTTT
TRBV7-2	TRBD1	many	TRBJ2-5	CASSEGQRKETQYF	TGTGCCAGCAGCGAGGGACAGCGGAAAGAGACCCAGTACTTC
TRBV5-1	-	-	TRBJ2-3	CASSLRSARTDTQYF	TGCGCCAGCAGCCTGAGGAGCGCCCGCACAGATACGCAGTATTTT
TRBV12-3/TRBV12-4	-	-	TRBJ1-2	CASSPAAGYGYTF	TGTGCCAGCAGCCCCGCGGCAGGCTATGGCTACACCTTC
TRBV10-3	TRBD1	-	TRBJ2-7	CASGTGSPYEQYF	TGTGCCTCAGGGACAGGAAGCCCCTACGAGCAGTACTTC
TRBV7-9	TRBD2	-	TRBJ2-1	CASSLRAGTSYNEQFF	TGTGCCAGCAGCTTAAGAGCGGGGACCTCCTACAATGAGCAGTTCTTC
TRBV20-1	-	many	TRBJ1-5	CSAREGTGNQPQHF	TGCAGTGCCAGGGAGGGGACGGGGAATCAGCCCCAGCATTTT
TRBV9	TRBD1	few	TRBJ2-3	CASSVGTARTDTQYF	TGTGCCAGCAGCGTCGGGACAGCCCGCACAGATACGCAGTATTTT
TRBV7-6	-	few	TRBJ2-2	CASSSSTGGGELFF	TGTGCCAGCAGCTCCTCTACGGGCGGCGGGGAGCTGTTTTTT
TRBV5-1	-	few	TRBJ1-2	CASSLEQGDSYGYTF	TGCGCCAGCAGCTTGGAACAGGGCGACTCCTATGGCTACACCTTC
TRBV9	-	few	TRBJ1-3	CASSVADVSGNTIYF	TGTGCCAGCAGCGTAGCGGACGTGTCTGGAAACACCATATATTTT
TRBV18	-	-	TRBJ2-6	CASSPPSGSGANVLTF	TGTGCCAGCTCACCACCTTCAGGCTCTGGGGCCAACGTCCTGACTTTC
TRBV5-1	-	-	TRBJ2-1	CASSLEAVTNEQFF	TGCGCCAGCAGCCTCGAAGCAGTAACCAATGAGCAGTTCTTC
TRBV5-6	-	many	TRBJ2-5	CASSSVQGVRETQYF	TGTGCCAGCAGCTCAGTTCAGGGCGTTAGAGAGACCCAGTACTTC
TRBV19	-	-	TRBJ2-7	CASSITAREVYEQYF	TGTGCCAGTAGTATAACGGCCAGGGAAGTCTACGAGCAGTACTTC
TRBV20-1	-	many	TRBJ2-5	CSPQGQETQYF	TGCAGTCCACAGGGTCAGGAGACCCAGTACTTC
TRBV6-5	TRBD1	many	TRBJ1-2	CASSYTGGVYGYTF	TGTGCCAGCAGTTATACAGGGGGAGTCTATGGCTACACCTTC
TRBV6-1	TRBD2	few	TRBJ2-1	CASSEAGGLDEQFF	TGTGCCAGCAGCGAAGCGGGGGGTCTTGATGAGCAGTTCTTC
TRBV7-9	-	few	TRBJ1-3	CASSFPLTAGNTIYF	TGTGCCAGCAGCTTCCCACTGACGGCTGGAAACACCATATATTTT
TRBV7-2	-	few	TRBJ2-1	CASSPQIAPGAEQFF	TGTGCCAGCAGCCCTCAGATAGCCCCAGGGGCTGAGCAGTTCTTC
TRBV20-1	-	many	TRBJ1-1	CSARVGGTEAFF	TGCAGTGCTAGGGTAGGGGGCACTGAAGCTTTCTTT
TRBV29-1	TRBD2	many	TRBJ2-7	CSVLAGGLYEQYF	TGCAGCGTCCTAGCGGGGGGGCTCTACGAGCAGTACTTC
TRBV5-1	-	few	TRBJ1-1	CASSLGVLHKTEAFF	TGCGCCAGCAGCCTCGGCGTTCTTCATAAAACTGAAGCTTTCTTT
TRBV29-1	-	once	TRBJ1-1	CSVEPGYLNTEAFF	TGCAGCGTTGAACCAGGGTATTTGAACACTGAAGCTTTCTTT
TRBV7-9	TRBD2	many	TRBJ2-1	CASSPLAGGHNEQFF	TGTGCCAGCAGTCCGCTAGCGGGGGGACACAATGAGCAGTTCTTC
TRBV5-1	TRBD1	few	TRBJ2-1	CASSFGTVRFF	TGCGCCAGCAGCTTTGGGACAGTAAGGTTCTTC
TRBV24-1	-	few	TRBJ2-1	CATSDLARGGEQFF	TGTGCCACCAGTGATTTGGCACGGGGCGGTGAGCAGTTCTTC
TRBV29-1	-	many	TRBJ1-1	CSVRPDPNTEAFF	TGCAGCGTCCGCCCCGACCCGAACACTGAAGCTTTCTTT
TRBV20-1	TRBD2	many	TRBJ2-5	CSAIIGTSGSETQYF	TGCAGTGCTATAATTGGGACTAGCGGGTCAGAGACCCAGTACTTC
TRBV5-5	-	once	TRBJ1-1	CASSWGGDPEAFF	TGTGCCAGCAGCTGGGGGGGGGACCCTGAAGCTTTCTTT
TRBV6-2/TRBV6-3	TRBD1	-	TRBJ1-1	CASTPGQRNTEAFF	TGTGCCAGCACCCCGGGACAGAGGAACACTGAAGCTTTCTTT
TRBV7-9	-	few	TRBJ1-1	CASSFGGATEAFF	TGTGCCAGCAGCTTCGGGGGGGCGACTGAAGCTTTCTTT
TRBV20-1	TRBD1	-	TRBJ1-1	CSAQRDRGLSTEAFF	TGCAGTGCTCAGCGGGACAGGGGGCTGAGCACTGAAGCTTTCTTT
TRBV21-1	-	-	TRBJ2-1	CASRSDRGRFLSYNEQFF	TGTGCCAGCCGCTCTGACAGGGGGCGTTTTTTGTCCTACAATGAGCAGTTCTTC
TRBV7-6	-	-	TRBJ2-1	CASSPLQGGEQFF	TGTGCCAGCAGCCCGTTACAGGGTGGTGAGCAGTTCTTC
TRBV20-1	-	many	TRBJ1-4	CSAIRLLRDNQEKLFF	TGCAGTGCTATTCGACTCCTCCGGGACAATCAGGAAAAACTGTTTTTT
TRBV4-2	-	many	TRBJ2-1	CASSQGSIRGGEQFF	TGTGCCAGCAGCCAAGGGTCGATAAGGGGAGGTGAGCAGTTCTTC